The clone carrying this TCR beta chain has a single count. The data belong to a study of PD-L1 blockade in urothelial cancer. In the study overall: Anywhere from 0 to 3 prior chemotherapy regimens had been received by patients.

Time point described: pretreatment peripheral blood. The patients' disease, urothelial carcinoma, was locally advanced or metastatic. Synthetic templates analogous to TCR were spiked into all PCRs individually. Sequenced by immunoSEQ multiplex PCR; TCRdb stores in-frame clones only, minus some. The sample has around 100,000 clones; over 75% are singletons. This CDR3 contains 15 residues. The V gene end was trimmed by 6 bases and the J gene end by 3 bases; junction bases not matched to a gene: 7. Germline assignment: CDR1 MRHNA and CDR2 SNTAGT. The source was PBMCs, collected around atezolizumab (anti-PD-L1) treatment. The V and J genes are TRBV6-4 and TRBJ1-2; 10 bases are a match to TRBD1. The receptor comes from a man aged 60 to 75 with urothelial cancer. The CDR3 protein is CASRARQGADYGYTF. In DNA form, the CDR3 reads TGTGCCAGCAGGGCTCGACAGGGGGCCGACTATGGCTACACCTTC.